This T cell receptor beta chain comes out of a study of regulatory T cells in long-lasting Graves disease. Combining iRepertoire HTBI primers with Arm-PCR of CDR3 regions, the authors built TCR beta libraries. TCRdb fed the multiplex PCR reads into MiXCR, producing one record per CDR3 protein. The sample records hundreds of thousands of distinct CDR3 sequences, more than 15% being singletons. This clonotype appeared many times. The antigen remains unidentified. Findings and caveats of the study: Persistent disease preferred TRBV28, TRBJ1-2 and TRBJ2-5.

Germline-derived CDR1 and CDR2 are SNHLY and FYNNEI. This CDR3 region has 10 residues. Specified time point: newly diagnosed GD, antithyroid drugs for less than 3 months. Isolated PBMC RNA provided the starting material for the TCR library. The sample also formed part of further work on T cells in Graves' hyperthyroidism and ophthalmopathy.

This clonotype originated in a woman aged 35-65 years with Graves disease. The chain uses TRBV2 and TRBJ1-2; TRBD1 is a possible D gene (5 bases). The specimen was peripheral blood mononuclear cells (PBMCs), collected at new diagnosis, from a patient treated with antithyroid drugs. CDR3: CVSWGSGYTF. The CDR3 DNA sequence: TGTGTTAGCTGGGGCTCTGGCTACACCTTC.